The present T cell receptor beta chain was sequenced within a study of cytomegalovirus exposure and HLA in healthy donors. Study background: The approximately 120 validation repertoires were reported in a later analysis to have been generated on the same platform as the approximately 600 first-cohort repertoires.

From the approximately 110-subject validation cohort, which was separate from the roughly 610-subject first cohort, the donors were drawn. General study results and limits: The study flagged approximately 180 TCR beta chains as cytomegalovirus-associated.

Trimming pared 6 bases from V and 11 bases from J, leaving 13 bases between. CDR1 MDHEN and CDR2 SYDVKM come from the germline V gene. This CDR3 region has 11 residues. As regards this clone: Its specificity is not known.

Here immunoSEQ multiplex PCR was the method, and the copy in TCRdb shows in-frame clones only, minus some. The profile shows nearly 200,000 clones, approximately 80% of them singletons. V gene TRBV28 combines with J gene TRBJ1-1; D is undetermined. Sequencing was carried out using PBMCs. This sequence originates from a woman between 25 and 40 years old in good health and CMV-seropositive. The CDR3 DNA follows: TGTGCCAGCAGGAACTCCTTCTTGGCTTTCTTT. Amino acids: CASRNSFLAFF.